A single sample is the source of the 10 T cell receptor beta chains below, sequenced in a study of control samples from healthy donors and cancer patients. Data came from immunoSEQ multiplex PCR; TCRdb stores just in-frame clones and leaves some out. The sample records around 200,000 clones, 85% to 95% being singletons. The sequenced material came from blood. All receptors derive from a man aged 18 to 29 in good health.

This sequence joins TRBV7-9 and TRBJ1-1, with D unclear. This CDR3 region has 12 residues. The germline gives CDR1 SEHNR, CDR2 FQNEAQ (reference sequence). The germline V and J ends were trimmed by 3 bases and 5 bases, with 7 bases remaining between them. DNA of the CDR3: TGTGCCAGCAGCTTCGGTCTTACTGAAGCTTTCTTT. Translation: CASSFGLTEAFF.

The genes are TRBV7-9 and TRBJ1-1; D possibly corresponds to TRBD1 (6 bases). Trimming removed 2 bases from V and 8 bases from J, with 9 bases in between. Germline CDR1 and CDR2: SEHNR and FQNEAQ (reference sequence). There are 12 residues in the CDR3. CDR3 DNA: TGTGCCAGCAGCTTAAAAGGACAGGAAGCTTTCTTT. It translates to CASSLKGQEAFF.

The chain recombines TRBV7-2 with TRBJ1-2; D might be TRBD1 (5 bases). V dropped 5 bases and J dropped 4 bases, with 14 bases sitting between them. This CDR3 spans 14 amino acids. Germline CDR1 SGHTA, CDR2 FQGNSA. This CDR3 is CASSPQRQSYGYTF. The CDR3 DNA reads TGTGCCAGCAGCCCGCAGAGACAGAGCTATGGCTACACCTTC.

The genes are TRBV6-4 and TRBJ2-2; perhaps TRBD2 as D (6 bases). The CDR3 is 15 amino acids. Germline V lookup: CDR1 MRHNA, CDR2 SNTAGT. V lost 2 bases and J lost 6, with 13 bases in between. The DNA of the CDR3 is TGTGCCAGCAGTGACGGAGGGTCCGGGGCCGGGGAGCTGTTTTTT. Amino acid sequence: CASSDGGSGAGELFF.

CDR3 nucleotide sequence: TGTGCCAGCAGTCGTAAGGGACTAGCGGGGGCCGAGCAGTTCTTC. The encoded protein is CASSRKGLAGAEQFF. The V and J genes are TRBV6-6 and TRBJ2-1; 14 bases match TRBD2. Unmatched junction bases numbered 7, after V lost 5 bases and J lost 10 bases. This CDR3 has 15 amino acids. Germline CDR1 is MNHNY and CDR2 is SVGAGI (reference sequence).

This chain uses TRBV23-1 with TRBJ1-4; D is unresolved. TRBV23-1 is noted as an ORF with a role that remains uncertain. Trimming pared 0 bases from V and 1 base from J, leaving 0 bases between. The CDR3 loop spans 13 amino acids. The CDR3 sequence is CASSQSTNEKLFF. CDR3 sequence (DNA): TGCGCCAGCAGTCAATCAACTAATGAAAAACTGTTTTTT.

This chain links TRBV6-5 with TRBJ1-6, with D maybe TRBD1 (5 bases). The V and J ends lost 2 bases and 8 bases respectively, with 10 bases between them. The V gene's germline CDR1 is MNHEY and CDR2 SVGAGI. This CDR3 comprises 14 residues. DNA of the CDR3: TGTGCCAGCAGTTACGACAGTTCCTATTCACCCCTCCACTTT. This encodes CASSYDSSYSPLHF.

This sequence joins TRBV5-5 and TRBJ1-2; D gene ambiguous. The CDR3 sequence is 14 residues long. Germline CDR1 reads SGHKS; CDR2 reads YYEKEE (reference sequence). V was pared by 0 bases and J by 5 bases, with 11 bases between. The CDR3 spells CASSLEPESYGYTF. The CDR3 DNA is TGTGCCAGCAGCTTGGAGCCAGAATCTTATGGCTACACCTTC.

The CDR3: CASSLTEGSTDTQYF. CDR3 DNA: TGCGCCAGCAGCTTGACTGAGGGTAGCACAGATACGCAGTATTTT. The gene calls are TRBV5-1 and TRBJ2-3, with D tentatively TRBD2 (5 bases). Deletions cut 1 base from V and 0 bases from J, with 9 bases between. The CDR3 consists of 15 residues. Germline-derived CDR1 and CDR2 are SGHRS and YFSETQ.

This clone was counted once. V usage is TRBV25-1 and J usage is TRBJ2-3; D unresolved. The CDR3 has 16 amino acids. The V end was cut by 0 bases, the J end by 2 bases, with 12 bases between. Germline V lookup: CDR1 MGHDK, CDR2 SYGVNS. Here the CDR3 DNA reads TGTGCCAGCAGTGAATATAACGGGTGGCCCACAGATACGCAGTATTTT. Translated: CASSEYNGWPTDTQYF. Together with reference TRBV25-1 and TRBJ2-3, the CDR3 gives the full variable domain: EADIYQTPRYLVIGTGKKITLECSQTMGHDKMYWYQQDPGMELHLIHYSYGVNSTEKGDLSSESTVSRIRTEHFPLTLESARPSHTSQYLCASSEYNGWPTDTQYFGPGTRLTVL.